This T cell receptor beta chain came from a study of T cells in Graves' hyperthyroidism and ophthalmopathy. Amplified regions were TCR beta CDR3 sequences from RNA transcripts. Initially, a first-round RT-PCR of the TCR CDR3 employed the HTBI primer set. TCRdb fed the multiplex PCR reads into MiXCR, producing one record per CDR3 protein. The sample has about 460,000 distinct CDR3 sequences, 20% to 25% seen once. Note on this clonotype: What it recognizes is unknown.

The study's findings and limits: Ophthalmopathy could be told apart from stable hyperthyroidism with a 13 V-J model. Median prediction lead before ophthalmopathy onset was 6 to 8 months with the model.

Ophthalmopathy patients had Clinical Activity Score at least 3, NOSPECS grade at least 4, duration under 3 months. Clinical symptoms, serum thyroxine and TRAb, thyroid ultrasound and orbital computed tomography were used for the diagnoses. The CDR3 loop spans 15 amino acids. The V gene lost 6 bases and the J gene lost 1 base, with 10 bases spanning the gap. Per germline, CDR1 LNHDA and CDR2 SQIVND (reference sequence). The TCR sequence derives from an older woman with Graves' ophthalmopathy. Sequencing was carried out using blood. The gene calls are TRBV19 and TRBJ2-6; D may be TRBD2 (5 bases). This CDR3 reads CASSPQRSGANVLTF. In DNA form, the CDR3 reads TGTGCCAGTAGCCCCCAGCGGTCTGGGGCCAACGTCCTGACTTTC.